The next 29 T cell receptor beta chains were all read from a single sample in a study of blood T cells in healthy people across ages. Through a sample-barcoded 5' primer and a J-beta primer mix, a second PCR was run for roughly 7 to 11 cycles. One entry per CDR3 protein, called by TCRdb with MiXCR from the 5' RACE reads. The sample includes fewer than 950,000 distinct CDR3 sequences, approximately 35% of them seen just once. The sequencing input was blood. These receptors were taken from a man between 18 and 29 years old in good health.

V usage is TRBV2 and J usage is TRBJ2-3; 7 nucleotides align to TRBD1. Trimming removed 6 bases from V and 2 bases from J; junction bases left unmatched: 5. Germline-derived CDR1 and CDR2 are SNHLY and FYNNEI. The CDR3 consists of 14 residues. The CDR3 DNA is TGTGCCAGCAGGAAGGACAGGTTCACAGATACGCAGTATTTT. Translated, it gives CASRKDRFTDTQYF. Using reference TRBV2 and TRBJ2-3 for the parts outside the CDR3, the full variable domain is EPEVTQTPSHQVTQMGQEVILRCVPISNHLYFYWYRQILGQKVEFLVSFYNNEISEKSEIFDDQFSVERPDGSNFTLKIRSTKLEDSAMYFCASRKDRFTDTQYFGPGTRLTVL.

The rearrangement uses TRBV20-1 and TRBJ2-1, with 10 bases fitting TRBD2. CDR1 is DFQATT and CDR2 is SNEGSKA in the germline V gene (reference sequence). The trim removed 6 bases at V and 1 base at J, leaving 12 bases unmatched. This CDR3 comprises 17 residues. The CDR3 reads CSAHVSGGRWSYNEQFF. Written as DNA, the CDR3 is TGCAGTGCCCATGTTAGCGGGGGGCGGTGGTCCTACAATGAGCAGTTCTTC.

The CDR3 sequence is CASRAGGGYNEQFF. The CDR3 nucleotides are TGTGCCAGCAGGGCTGGGGGGGGGTACAATGAGCAGTTCTTC. This chain uses TRBV7-2 with TRBJ2-1, with 7 bases matching TRBD2. The CDR3 covers 14 residues. V dropped 6 bases and J dropped 4; count of bases not matched to a gene: 6. Germline loops: CDR1 SGHTA, CDR2 FQGNSA.

The chain links TRBV7-2 to TRBJ2-1; D perhaps matches TRBD2 (7 bases). The germline V gene encodes CDR1 SGHTA and CDR2 FQGNSA. V was trimmed by 4 bases and J by 6 bases, leaving 10 bases between them. This CDR3 region has 13 residues. The CDR3 DNA is TGTGCCAGCAGCTGGGGGGGCCCCAATGAGCAGTTCTTC. Its translation is CASSWGGPNEQFF.

This clonotype has a handful of counts. The V call is TRBV15, the J call TRBJ2-7; 8 positions agree with TRBD1. This CDR3 spans 12 amino acids. Losses at the gene ends were 6 bases for V and 7 bases for J; bases not matched to a gene: 5. CDR1 is LNHNV, CDR2 YYDKDF, per germline (reference sequence). The CDR3 DNA sequence: TGTGCCACCAGAGCTTGGACAGGGGAGCAGTACTTC. Protein product: CATRAWTGEQYF.

The chain is built from TRBV14 and TRBJ2-3; weak D call: TRBD1 (6 bases). The germline V gene encodes CDR1 SGHDN and CDR2 FVKESK. CDR3 length equals 14 residues. Trimming stripped 2 bases from V and 4 bases from J, with 10 bases between. This chain's CDR3 is CASSQTGFADTQYF. The CDR3 DNA follows: TGTGCCAGCAGCCAAACAGGGTTCGCAGATACGCAGTATTTT.

In its sample, this clonotype was seen many times. V and J are TRBV20-1 and TRBJ2-1, with unresolved D. Trimming pared 3 bases from V and 9 bases from J, leaving 9 bases between. The length of the CDR3 is 11 residues. CDR1 and CDR2 (germline): DFQATT, SNEGSKA (reference sequence). The CDR3 sequence is CSARSLVEQFF. CDR3 nucleotides: TGCAGTGCTAGGTCCCTGGTTGAGCAGTTCTTC.

This clonotype was seen a handful of times. The V and J genes are TRBV7-6 and TRBJ2-5; 8 nucleotides match TRBD2. Germline CDR1 and CDR2: SGHVS and FNYEAQ. The CDR3 spans 17 residues. The ends lost 0 bases at V and 11 bases at J; junction bases unmatched: 17. The DNA for the CDR3 is TGTGCCAGCAGCTTAGCGACCGGGGGGGGTTTGATCAATGAGCAGTACTTC. Protein sequence: CASSLATGGGLINEQYF.

This clonotype was seen many times. This sequence joins TRBV20-1 and TRBJ2-3; no reliable D call. CDR3 length equals 10 residues. V was cut by 6 bases and J by 6 bases, with 7 bases left in between. The germline V gene encodes CDR1 DFQATT and CDR2 SNEGSKA (reference sequence). The CDR3 region is CSAGLDTQYF. As DNA, the CDR3 is TGCAGTGCGGGCTTGGATACGCAGTATTTT.

This sequence joins TRBV27 and TRBJ1-6; D unresolved. The V end lost 4 bases, the J end lost 5 bases, and 9 bases lay between the germline ends. The CDR3 spans 14 residues. The V gene's germline CDR1 is MNHEY and CDR2 SMNVEV (reference sequence). The CDR3 coding sequence is TGTGCCAGCAGTTACGGACGCAATAATTCACCCCTCCACTTT. As protein: CASSYGRNNSPLHF.

Details on this clonotype: Compared with germline, one end of the junction differs, possibly owing to a read error. The V call is TRBV10-3, the J call TRBJ1-5, with D unclear. The CDR3 extends over 14 amino acids. Looked up from germline, CDR1 is ENHRY and CDR2 is SYGVKD. CDR3 DNA: TGTGCCATCGGCGCGGAGAGGAGCAGTCAGCCCCAGCATTTT. It encodes CAIGAERSSQPQHF.

A single count supports this clonotype. A read error is possible here, since a much larger clone lies one base away. The chain uses TRBV12-3 or TRBV12-4 and TRBJ2-1, with TRBD1 identical over 7 bases. CDR3 size: 17 residues. This CDR3 is CTSSPSPGTATYNEQFF. The CDR3 DNA reads as TGTACCAGCAGTCCTTCTCCGGGGACAGCCACCTACAATGAGCAGTTCTTC.

This clonotype came up a few times. This sequence joins TRBV12-3 or TRBV12-4 and TRBJ1-1; possibly TRBD1 for D (6 bases). The CDR3 is made up of 15 amino acids. V lost 6 bases, J lost 4 bases, and 18 bases lay in between. The CDR3, as DNA: TGTGCCAGCAGGCAAAATAGGGGGGCGATCACTGAAGCTTTCTTT. This codes for CASRQNRGAITEAFF.

This clonotype was observed a handful of times. The rearrangement links TRBV20-1 to TRBJ2-5; TRBD2 aligns across 12 bases. The CDR3 has 14 residues. The V gene end was trimmed by 3 bases and the J gene end by 11 bases; junction bases not matched to a gene: 10. The germline gives CDR1 DFQATT, CDR2 SNEGSKA (reference sequence). In DNA form, the CDR3 reads TGCAGTGCTAGGTCTAGCGGGGGGGCAGATGAGCAGTACTTC. Translated: CSARSSGGADEQYF.

This clonotype has a handful of counts. The V and J genes are TRBV28 and TRBJ2-7; D possibly corresponds to TRBD1 (6 bases). CDR1 MDHEN and CDR2 SYDVKM come from the germline V gene. Trimming took 10 bases from V and 5 from J, leaving 18 bases between them. CDR3 length equals 13 residues. CDR3 in DNA: TGTGCCACCCAACCCTGGACAGCCCACGAGCAGTACTTC. Translated, it gives CATQPWTAHEQYF.

This clonotype was recorded a few times. The genes are TRBV3-1 and TRBJ2-1, with a tentative D call TRBD1 (6 bases). The CDR3 loop spans 16 amino acids. Trimming cost V 0 bases and J 0 bases, with 9 bases left between them. The germline V gene encodes CDR1 LGHDT and CDR2 YNNKEL (reference sequence). The CDR3 DNA is TGTGCCAGCAGCCAAGATCTAGGGGGCTCCTACAATGAGCAGTTCTTC. It yields the protein CASSQDLGGSYNEQFF.

J is TRBJ2-1 and V is TRBV12-3 or TRBV12-4; 7 nucleotides match TRBD2. This CDR3 is 14 amino acids long. The J segment lost 5 bases and the V segment lost 5 bases, leaving 6 bases of the junction unmatched. CDR3 DNA: TGTGCCAGCAGTCGTGGGGGGGGGAACAATGAGCAGTTCTTC. It is translated as CASSRGGGNNEQFF.

The chain is built from TRBV12-3 or TRBV12-4 and TRBJ1-1; 8 bases align to TRBD1. The CDR3 totals 15 residues. V lost 5 bases to trimming and J lost 1 base; unmatched junction nucleotides: 6. CDR3 bases: TGTGCCAGCAGTCTACTGACAGGGGCGAACACTGAAGCTTTCTTT. Translating gives CASSLLTGANTEAFF.

As to this clonotype: A much larger clone sits a single nucleotide away, making a read error possible. V usage is TRBV28 and J usage is TRBJ2-7, with D unresolved. CDR1 is MDHEN and CDR2 is SYDVKM in the germline V gene. The ends were cut back, 7 bases at V and 7 bases at J, with 23 bases in the middle. This CDR3 contains 15 residues. As DNA, the CDR3 is TGTGCCAGCACCCAGACTCCCGATGCGAACAATGAGCAGTACTTC. As protein: CASTQTPDANNEQYF. The whole variable domain, filled in from reference TRBV28 and TRBJ2-7, reads DVKVTQSSRYLVKRTGEKVFLECVQDMDHENMFWYRQDPGLGLRLIYFSYDVKMKEKGDIPEGYSVSREKKERFSLILESASTNQTSMYLCASTQTPDANNEQYFGPGTRLTVT.

Notes on this clonotype: A junction end diverges from the germline sequence, so it may reflect a read error. The V and J genes are TRBV7-9 and TRBJ2-4; D gene ambiguous. The J call could be wrong; TRBJ2-7 is a better fit for the DNA end. The CDR3 has 15 amino acids. CDR1 is SEHNR and CDR2 is FQNEAQ in the germline V gene (reference sequence). DNA of the CDR3: TGTGCCTGCAGCTTAGTTGCTATGGGCTTTTACGAGCAGTACTTC. Translation: CACSLVAMGFYEQYF.

This clonotype has ten or more counts. The chain is built from TRBV20-1 and TRBJ2-1, with D possibly TRBD2 on 5 matching bases. CDR1 DFQATT and CDR2 SNEGSKA come from the germline V gene (reference sequence). This CDR3 comprises 14 residues. V gave up 0 bases and J gave up 10 bases, with 16 bases separating them. The CDR3 reads CSARDWTREREQFF. CDR3 coding DNA: TGCAGTGCTAGAGATTGGACCCGCGAGCGGGAGCAGTTCTTC.

There are many counts of this clonotype. The J gene is TRBJ2-7, the V gene TRBV28; D is ambiguous. The germline V and J ends were trimmed by 2 bases and 3 bases, with 8 bases remaining between them. CDR3 size: 13 residues. The germline V gene encodes CDR1 MDHEN and CDR2 SYDVKM. In nucleotides, the CDR3 is TGTGCCAGCAGTTTAATAGGGAACTACGAGCAGTACTTC. This codes for CASSLIGNYEQYF.

The gene calls are TRBV10-2 and TRBJ2-3; D is perhaps TRBD2 (6 bases). Germline V CDR1 and CDR2: WSHSY, SAAADI. The CDR3 loop spans 15 amino acids. V was shortened by 6 bases and J by 2 bases, with 15 bases between the two germline ends. The CDR3 protein is CASRQLALDTDTQYF. The CDR3 DNA sequence: TGCGCCAGCAGGCAACTAGCTCTTGACACAGATACGCAGTATTTT.

The chain uses TRBV5-1 and TRBJ2-1, with D perhaps assigned TRBD1 or TRBD2 (5 bases each). The CDR3 runs to 16 residues. Germline CDR1 and CDR2: SGHRS and YFSETQ. The V end lost 4 bases, the J end lost 8 bases, and 22 bases lay between the germline ends. DNA for the CDR3: TGCGCCAGCAGCGGACGGGGACCGCAACGTTACGATGAGCAGTTCTTC. Protein: CASSGRGPQRYDEQFF.

The chain has TRBV20-1 and TRBJ2-7; TRBD2 matches at 14 bases. The CDR3 contains 14 residues. V lost 3 bases and J lost 3; bases outside the gene matches: 1. Looked up from germline, CDR1 is DFQATT and CDR2 is SNEGSKA (reference sequence). CDR3 sequence: CSARGTSGGYEQYF. The CDR3 DNA sequence: TGCAGTGCTAGGGGGACTAGCGGGGGCTACGAGCAGTACTTC.

In this sample, this clonotype turned up a few times. The chain carries TRBV12-3 or TRBV12-4 and TRBJ2-3; perhaps TRBD2 as D (7 bases). The CDR3 sequence is 14 residues long. Trimming took off 2 bases at V and 4 bases at J, with 10 bases between the two ends. CDR3 nucleotide sequence: TGTGCCAGCAGTTTAAGGGGGGGCCCAGATACGCAGTATTTT. This gives the protein CASSLRGGPDTQYF.

This clonotype has at least ten counts. The chain joins TRBV5-4 to TRBJ1-2; 8 bases map to TRBD1. In germline, CDR1 is SGHNT, CDR2 YYREEE (reference sequence). CDR3 length: 14 amino acids. V shed 4 bases and J 2 bases; nucleotides not matched to a gene: 4. CDR3 in amino acids: CASSPRTGNYGYTF. CDR3 in DNA: TGTGCCAGCAGCCCACGGACAGGGAACTATGGCTACACCTTC.

This clonotype was seen many times. The V gene is TRBV12-3 or TRBV12-4, the J gene TRBJ2-3; 10 nucleotides line up with TRBD2. The CDR3 has 16 residues. V lost 2 bases, J lost 4 bases, and 6 bases stayed unmatched. The CDR3: CASSLSLAGEADTQYF. The DNA for the CDR3 is TGTGCCAGCAGTTTATCGCTAGCGGGGGAAGCAGATACGCAGTATTTT.

A remark on this clonotype: A single base separates this from a much larger clone, so it may be a read error. V and J are TRBV4-2 and TRBJ2-7, with a weak D call TRBD2 (6 bases). The CDR3 is 11 amino acids. V lost 3 bases and J 12 bases, leaving 12 bases between the germline ends. Germline V gives CDR1 LGHNA, CDR2 YNFKEQ. The CDR3 sequence is CASSQRDARYF. In DNA form, the CDR3 reads TGTGCCAGCAGCCAGCGGGACGCTCGGTACTTC.